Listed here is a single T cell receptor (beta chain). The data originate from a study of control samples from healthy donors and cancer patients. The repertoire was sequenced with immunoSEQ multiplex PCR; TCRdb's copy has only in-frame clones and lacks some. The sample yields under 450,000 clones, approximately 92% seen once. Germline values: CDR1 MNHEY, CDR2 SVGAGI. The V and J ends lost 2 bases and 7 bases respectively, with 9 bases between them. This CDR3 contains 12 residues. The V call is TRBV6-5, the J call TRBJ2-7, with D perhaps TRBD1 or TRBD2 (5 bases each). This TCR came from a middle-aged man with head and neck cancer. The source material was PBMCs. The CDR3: CASSYIGEEQYF. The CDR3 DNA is TGTGCCAGCAGTTACATAGGGGAGGAGCAGTACTTC.